Below, 9 T cell receptor beta chains from the same sample are listed, as sequenced in a study of PD-L1 blockade in urothelial cancer. Time point noted: peripheral blood 6 weeks after treatment start. Only in-frame clones appear in the TCRdb table, and some are missing; sequencing was by immunoSEQ multiplex PCR. The sample consists of around 40,000 clones, around 83% of them appearing once. The sequences come from PBMCs, collected around atezolizumab (anti-PD-L1) treatment. These receptors all come from a man in his 70s with urothelial cancer.

The chain recombines TRBV9 with TRBJ2-6; D is unresolved. V lost 4 bases and J 4 bases, leaving 9 bases between the germline ends. This CDR3 contains 14 residues. Germline V gene lookup returns CDR1 SGDLS and CDR2 YYNGEE. The CDR3 DNA sequence: TGTGCCAGCAGCCCAGAACCCGGGGCCAACGTCCTGACTTTC. Translating gives CASSPEPGANVLTF. The full variable domain, its missing parts supplied by reference TRBV9 and TRBJ2-6, is DSGVTQTPKHLITATGQRVTLRCSPRSGDLSVYWYQQSLDQGLQFLIQYYNGEERAKGNILERFSAQQFPDLHSELNLSSLELGDSALYFCASSPEPGANVLTFGAGSRLTVL.

The rearrangement links TRBV28 to TRBJ2-3; 7 bases are a match to TRBD2. There are 16 residues in the CDR3. The germline gives CDR1 MDHEN, CDR2 SYDVKM. The trim removed 4 bases at V and 6 bases at J, leaving 13 bases unmatched. The CDR3 nucleotides are TGTGCCAGCAGTTCAACAAGACTAGCCGGGATTGATACGCAGTATTTT. Residues: CASSSTRLAGIDTQYF.

This clone was picked up one time. The genes are TRBV28 and TRBJ1-2; D gene uncertain. The CDR3 extends over 12 amino acids. Germline V gene data show CDR1 as MDHEN and CDR2 as SYDVKM. The V and J ends lost 7 bases and 2 bases respectively, with 8 bases between them. The CDR3 loop reads CASNAGNYGYTF. DNA for the CDR3: TGTGCCAGCAATGCAGGAAACTATGGCTACACCTTC.

This clone is a singleton in its sample. V usage is TRBV4-1 and J usage is TRBJ1-2; TRBD1 matches 10 bases. In germline, CDR1 is MGHRA, CDR2 YSYEKL. V was pared by 4 bases and J by 3 bases, with 8 bases of the junction left unmatched. The CDR3 runs to 16 residues. The CDR3 here is CASSPRTGGSDYGYTF. CDR3 nucleotides: TGCGCCAGCAGCCCCCGGACAGGGGGGAGCGACTATGGCTACACCTTC.

This clone was observed a single time. The chain couples TRBV19 to TRBJ2-7; 9 bases fit TRBD1. CDR3 length equals 15 residues. Germline V lookup: CDR1 LNHDA, CDR2 SQIVND (reference sequence). Trimming at V came to 3 bases and at J to 7 bases, leaving 10 bases not matched to a gene. CDR3 DNA: TGTGCCAGTAGTATTGAAGGACAGGGGAGTCGGGAGCAGTACTTC. Encoded protein: CASSIEGQGSREQYF.

The V call is TRBV2, the J call TRBJ1-2; 8 bases are shared with TRBD1. Looked up from germline, CDR1 is SNHLY and CDR2 is FYNNEI. CDR3 length: 15 residues. The V gene end was trimmed by 2 bases and the J gene end by 7 bases; junction bases not matched to a gene: 9. CDR3 region: CASSESRTGTGGYTF. In DNA form, the CDR3 reads TGTGCCAGCAGTGAATCTAGGACAGGGACGGGTGGCTACACCTTC.

V and J are TRBV5-5 and TRBJ2-5, with D unclear. This CDR3 is 13 amino acids long. Germline CDR1 and CDR2: SGHKS and YYEKEE (reference sequence). Trimming cost V 1 base and J 3 bases, with 7 bases left between them. CDR3: CASSLYSKETQYF. CDR3 DNA sequence: TGTGCCAGCAGCTTGTACTCTAAAGAGACCCAGTACTTC.

V and J are TRBV19 and TRBJ2-5, with 11 bases that match TRBD2. With V trimmed by 4 bases and J by 5 bases, 9 bases remained unmatched. CDR3 length: 16 residues. Germline CDR1 reads LNHDA; CDR2 reads SQIVND (reference sequence). CDR3 bases: TGTGCCAGTAGTAAGGGGGTAGCGGGAGGGGGGGAGACCCAGTACTTC. As protein: CASSKGVAGGGETQYF.

The J gene is TRBJ1-2, the V gene TRBV28, with TRBD1 as a possible D gene (6 bases). This CDR3 contains 16 residues. V shed 4 bases and J shed 2 bases, with 17 bases lying between them. The V gene's germline CDR1 is MDHEN and CDR2 SYDVKM. The DNA of the CDR3 is TGTGCCAGCAGTTCCCCCGGTGACAGGATGAACTATGGCTACACCTTC. Its protein product is CASSSPGDRMNYGYTF.